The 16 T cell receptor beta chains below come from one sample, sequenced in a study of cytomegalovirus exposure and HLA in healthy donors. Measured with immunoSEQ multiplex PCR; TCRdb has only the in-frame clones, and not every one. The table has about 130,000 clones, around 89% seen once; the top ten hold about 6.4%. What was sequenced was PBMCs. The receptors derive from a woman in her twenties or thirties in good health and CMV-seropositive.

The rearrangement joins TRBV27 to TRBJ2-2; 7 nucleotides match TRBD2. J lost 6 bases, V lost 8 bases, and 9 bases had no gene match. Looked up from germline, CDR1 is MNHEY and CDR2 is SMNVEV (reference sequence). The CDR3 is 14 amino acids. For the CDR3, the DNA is TGTGCCAGCCGTGGAATAGCGGGCCCCGGGGAGCTGTTTTTT. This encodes CASRGIAGPGELFF.

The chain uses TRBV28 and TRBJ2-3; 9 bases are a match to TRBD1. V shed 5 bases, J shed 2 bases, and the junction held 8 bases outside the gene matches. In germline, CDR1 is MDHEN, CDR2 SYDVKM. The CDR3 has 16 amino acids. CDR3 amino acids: CASSPRWDRDTDTQYF. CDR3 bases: TGTGCCAGCAGTCCTAGGTGGGACAGGGACACAGATACGCAGTATTTT.

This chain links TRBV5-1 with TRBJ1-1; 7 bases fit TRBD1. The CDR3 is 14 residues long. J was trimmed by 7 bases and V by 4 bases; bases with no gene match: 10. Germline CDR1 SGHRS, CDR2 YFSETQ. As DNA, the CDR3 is TGCGCCAGCAGCGCCAGTCAGGGGGTAGGTGAAGCTTTCTTT. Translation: CASSASQGVGEAFF.

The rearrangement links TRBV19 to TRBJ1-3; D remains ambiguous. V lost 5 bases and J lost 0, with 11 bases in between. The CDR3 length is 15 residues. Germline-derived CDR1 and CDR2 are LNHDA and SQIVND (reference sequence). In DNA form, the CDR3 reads TGTGCCAGTAGTTCACTGGGGAGCTCTGGAAACACCATATATTTT. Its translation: CASSSLGSSGNTIYF. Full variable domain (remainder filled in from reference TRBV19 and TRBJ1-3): DGGITQSPKYLFRKEGQNVTLSCEQNLNHDAMYWYRQDPGQGLRLIYYSQIVNDFQKGDIAEGYSVSREKKESFPLTVTSAQKNPTAFYLCASSSLGSSGNTIYFGEGSWLTVV.

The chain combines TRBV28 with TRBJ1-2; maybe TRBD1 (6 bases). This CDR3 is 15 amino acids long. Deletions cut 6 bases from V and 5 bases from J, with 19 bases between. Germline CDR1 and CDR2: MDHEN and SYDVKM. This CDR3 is CASSKPGRGRYGYTF. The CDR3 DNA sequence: TGTGCCAGCAGCAAACCCGGCAGGGGACGTTATGGCTACACCTTC.

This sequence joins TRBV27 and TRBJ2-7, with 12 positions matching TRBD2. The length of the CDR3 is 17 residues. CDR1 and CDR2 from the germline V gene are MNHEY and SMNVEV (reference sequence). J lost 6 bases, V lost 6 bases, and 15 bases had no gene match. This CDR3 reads CASRGTVSSGRAGEQYF. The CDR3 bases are TGTGCCAGCAGAGGGACAGTATCTAGCGGGAGGGCAGGCGAGCAGTACTTC.

The CDR3 is CATSREPGGGGETQYF. CDR3 DNA: TGTGCCACCAGCAGAGAGCCAGGGGGCGGAGGAGAGACCCAGTACTTC. This chain links TRBV15 with TRBJ2-5, with 8 bases identical to TRBD1. Trimming at V came to 0 bases and at J to 4 bases, leaving 7 bases not matched to a gene. The germline CDR1 and CDR2 sequences are LNHNV and YYDKDF (reference sequence). This CDR3 contains 16 residues.

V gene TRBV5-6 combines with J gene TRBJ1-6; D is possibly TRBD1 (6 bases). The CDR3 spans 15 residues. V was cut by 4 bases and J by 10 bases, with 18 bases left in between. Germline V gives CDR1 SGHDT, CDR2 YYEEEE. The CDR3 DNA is TGTGCCAGCAGCGCGTTCGTGGGGGCCTGGTCACCCCTCCACTTT. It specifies CASSAFVGAWSPLHF.

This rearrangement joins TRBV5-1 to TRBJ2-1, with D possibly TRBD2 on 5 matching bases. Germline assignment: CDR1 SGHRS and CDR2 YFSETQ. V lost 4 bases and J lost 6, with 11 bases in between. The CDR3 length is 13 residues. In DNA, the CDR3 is TGCGCCAGCAGCGAGGGTCCAGGCAATGAGCAGTTCTTC. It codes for CASSEGPGNEQFF.

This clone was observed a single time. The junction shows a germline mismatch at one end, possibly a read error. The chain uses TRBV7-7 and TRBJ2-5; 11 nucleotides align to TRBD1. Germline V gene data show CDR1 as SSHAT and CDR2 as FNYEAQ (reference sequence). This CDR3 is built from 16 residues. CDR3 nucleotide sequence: TGTGCTAGCAGCTCCTACCGGGACAGGGGGCAAGAGACCCAGTACTTC. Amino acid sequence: CASSSYRDRGQETQYF.

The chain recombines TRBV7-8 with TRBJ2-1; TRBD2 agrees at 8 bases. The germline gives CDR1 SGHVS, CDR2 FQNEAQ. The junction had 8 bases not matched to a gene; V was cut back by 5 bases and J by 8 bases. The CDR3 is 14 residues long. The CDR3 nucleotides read TGTGCCAGCAGCGTTTTGGCGGGAGGTGATGAGCAGTTCTTC. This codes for CASSVLAGGDEQFF.

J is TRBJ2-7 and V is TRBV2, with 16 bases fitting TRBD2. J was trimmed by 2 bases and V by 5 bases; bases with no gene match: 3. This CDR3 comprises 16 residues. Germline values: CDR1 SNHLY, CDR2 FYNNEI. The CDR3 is CASSPGTSGGAYEQYF. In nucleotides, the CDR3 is TGTGCCAGCAGTCCCGGGACTAGCGGGGGGGCCTACGAGCAGTACTTC.

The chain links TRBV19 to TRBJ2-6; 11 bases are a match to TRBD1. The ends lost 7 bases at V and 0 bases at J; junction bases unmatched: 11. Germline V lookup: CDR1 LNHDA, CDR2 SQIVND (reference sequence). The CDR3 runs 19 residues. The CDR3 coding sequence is TGTGCCAGTACCCCCGGACAGGGGGCTTCCCGCTCTGGGGCCAACGTCCTGACTTTC. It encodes CASTPGQGASRSGANVLTF.

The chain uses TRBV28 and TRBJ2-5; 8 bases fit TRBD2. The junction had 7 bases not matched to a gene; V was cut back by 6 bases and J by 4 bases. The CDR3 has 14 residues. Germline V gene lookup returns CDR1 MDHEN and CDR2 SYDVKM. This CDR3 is CASSAGGRRETQYF. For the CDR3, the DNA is TGTGCCAGCAGCGCGGGAGGACGGAGAGAGACCCAGTACTTC.

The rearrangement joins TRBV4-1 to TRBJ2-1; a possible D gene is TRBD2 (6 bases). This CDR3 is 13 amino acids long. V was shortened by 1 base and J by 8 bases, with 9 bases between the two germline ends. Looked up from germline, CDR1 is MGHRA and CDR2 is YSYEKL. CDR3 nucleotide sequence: TGCGCCAGCAGCCAAGCACCGGGGGATGAGCAGTTCTTC. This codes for CASSQAPGDEQFF.

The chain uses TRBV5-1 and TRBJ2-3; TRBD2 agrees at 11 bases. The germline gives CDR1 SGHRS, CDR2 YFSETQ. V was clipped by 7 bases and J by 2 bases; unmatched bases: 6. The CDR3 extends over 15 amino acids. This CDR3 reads CASGPSGGPTDTQYF. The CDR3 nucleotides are TGCGCCAGCGGACCTAGCGGGGGGCCCACAGATACGCAGTATTTT.